These T cell receptor beta chains were read from a single sample in a study of T-cell reconstitution after alpha-beta-depleted transplantation in children. TCRdb reprocessed the PCR reads via MiXCR and lists one record per CDR3 protein. The sample includes about 980,000 distinct CDR3 sequences, about 26% seen only once; the top ten take 28%. The sequencing used PBMCs, mostly from graft donor cells, collected 360 days after TCRalphabeta/CD19-depleted stem cell transplant. The receptors originated from a boy in the first two years of life who had a stem cell transplant for SCID, so the T cells may come from the graft donor. CDR3s include the opening cysteine and the closing phenylalanine or tryptophan. The D gene is left open where the match is weak. Not all rows give a size; the values are once, few, many and, for expanded clones, a class.

TRBJ2-7 TRBV13 - - CASSLAGQPYEQYF TGTGCCAGCAGCCTGGCCGGGCAGCCATACGAGCAGTACTTC
TRBJ1-2 TRBV20-1 TRBD1 - CSAPDRGYGYTF TGCAGTGCCCCGGACAGGGGGTACGGCTACACCTTC
TRBJ2-2 TRBV10-3 - few CAISAGGELFF TGTGCCATCAGTGCCGGGGGGGAGCTGTTTTTT
TRBJ1-1 TRBV2 - - CASSTQETEAFF TGTGCCAGCAGTACCCAGGAGACTGAAGCTTTCTTT
TRBJ2-1 TRBV24-1 TRBD2 - CATSRLAGVTGYNEQFF TGTGCCACCAGCCGGCTAGCGGGGGTCACGGGGTACAATGAGCAGTTCTTC
TRBJ2-5 TRBV2 TRBD2 - CASSPFEAGGGETQYF TGTGCCAGCAGCCCTTTTGAGGCGGGGGGAGGAGAGACCCAGTACTTC
TRBJ2-7 TRBV12-3/TRBV12-4 - - CASSHGPYPGEQYF TGTGCCAGCAGTCACGGTCCTTACCCGGGCGAGCAGTACTTC
TRBJ2-2 TRBV12-3/TRBV12-4 TRBD1 few CASTLGDRGTGELFF TGTGCCAGCACCTTGGGCGACAGGGGTACCGGGGAGCTGTTTTTT
TRBJ2-7 TRBV5-1 - - CASSLGQETYEQYF TGCGCCAGCAGCTTGGGACAGGAGACCTACGAGCAGTACTTC
TRBJ1-2 TRBV6-2/TRBV6-3 - - CATGRNTQGGYTF TGTGCCACTGGGAGAAACACACAGGGAGGCTACACCTTC
TRBJ2-2 TRBV12-3/TRBV12-4 - - CASHAAGTGELFF TGTGCCAGCCACGCGGCCGGGACCGGGGAGCTGTTTTTT
TRBJ1-1 TRBV7-8 - - CASSSGATEAFF TGTGCCAGCAGCTCCGGTGCCACTGAAGCTTTCTTT
TRBJ2-7 TRBV10-3 - - CAISEPGEQYF TGTGCCATCAGTGAGCCGGGTGAGCAGTACTTC
TRBJ2-1 TRBV25-1 TRBD1 many CASSVGQGVNNEQFF TGTGCCAGCAGTGTGGGTCAGGGGGTGAACAATGAGCAGTTCTTC